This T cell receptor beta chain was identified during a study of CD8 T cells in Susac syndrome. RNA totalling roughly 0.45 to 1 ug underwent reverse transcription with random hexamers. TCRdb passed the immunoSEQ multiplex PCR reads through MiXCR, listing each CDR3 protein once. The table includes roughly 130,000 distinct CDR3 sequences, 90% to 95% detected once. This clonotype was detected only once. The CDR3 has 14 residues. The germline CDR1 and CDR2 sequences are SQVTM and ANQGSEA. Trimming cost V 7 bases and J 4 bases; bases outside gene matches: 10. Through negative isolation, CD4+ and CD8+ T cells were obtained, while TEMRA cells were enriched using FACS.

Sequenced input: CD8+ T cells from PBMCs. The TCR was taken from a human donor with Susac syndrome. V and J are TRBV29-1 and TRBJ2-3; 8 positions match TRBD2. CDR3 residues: CSGVVAGTPDTQYF. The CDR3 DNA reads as TGCAGCGGGGTGGTAGCGGGGACTCCAGATACGCAGTATTTT.